This T cell receptor (beta chain) was identified in a study of graft-versus-host responses after intestinal transplantation. Study observations and caveats: Maximum circulating GvH clone levels tracked with early post-transplant HvG decreases.

Turning to this clone: No antigen is known for it.

Generated by immunoSEQ multiplex PCR, the TCRdb table keeps only in-frame clones and is missing some. The sample has dozens of clones. Lymphocytes (intraepithelial and lamina propria) were released by processing the graft tissue. V lost 5 bases, J lost 5 bases, and 22 bases lay in between. This CDR3 is built from 18 residues. In germline, CDR1 is SSHAT, CDR2 FNYEAQ (reference sequence). This material consisted of ileum tissue, taken less than 38 days after transplant. This rearrangement joins TRBV7-7 to TRBJ2-6, with D unresolved. This TCR derives from a human patient who received an intestinal transplant, so some T cells may come from the graft donor. Here the CDR3 reads CASSMDGVPQSRANVLTF. The CDR3 coding sequence is TGTGCCAGCAGCATGGACGGAGTGCCACAAAGTCGGGCCAACGTCCTGACTTTC. Variable domain in full (rest from reference TRBV7-7 and TRBJ2-6): GAGVSQSPRYKVTKRGQDVTLRCDPISSHATLYWYQQALGQGPEFLTYFNYEAQPDKSGLPSDRFSAERPEGSISTLTIQRTEQRDSAMYRCASSMDGVPQSRANVLTFGAGSRLTVL.